This T cell receptor (beta chain) was captured in a study of human T cells and chemical hapten exposure. V lost 6 bases and J lost 2, with 13 bases in between. The CDR3 consists of 14 residues. The sample's time point: patch test 2, 6 weeks after DPC sensitization. Treatment indicated: therapeutic diphenylcyclopropenone sensitization with weekly scalp DPC. TCRdb reprocessed the RACE reads with MiXCR, giving one entry per CDR3 protein. Here the sample spans roughly 380,000 distinct CDR3 sequences, about 6% being singletons. This clonotype was counted many times. The chain combines TRBV12-3 or TRBV12-4 with TRBJ2-5, with a weak D call TRBD1 (6 bases). This TCR was recovered from a woman aged 18-29 years with alopecia areata. Some clones in this sample may be carry-over from other donors' samples. Here the sequenced sample was whole blood, taken in connection with sensitization to the hapten diphenylcyclopropenone (DPC). The CDR3 region has the DNA TGTGCCAGCAGCCGGACAGACCTTCAAGAGACCCAGTACTTC. Its translation: CASSRTDLQETQYF.